Sequencing of this TCR beta chain was carried out in a study of blood T cell repertoires in COVID-19. Overall study context: Sources were T cells, B-cell-depleted T cells, or PBMCs; the material itself was cDNA or gDNA.

There are a few counts of this clone. Sequenced by immunoSEQ multiplex PCR; TCRdb stores in-frame clones only, minus some. Found here are under 200,000 clones, around 90% of them singletons; the top ten hold 5% to 6.5%. Germline V gene data show CDR1 as LNHDA and CDR2 as SQIVND (reference sequence). V was trimmed by 5 bases and J by 1 base, leaving 14 bases between them. The CDR3 runs 15 residues. The receptor comes from a man aged 35-49 years with active or convalescent COVID-19. What was sequenced was peripheral blood. This chain uses TRBV19 with TRBJ1-1; D ambiguous. CDR3 region: CASSPWAGTNTEAFF. The CDR3 DNA reads as TGTGCCAGTAGTCCCTGGGCAGGAACGAACACTGAAGCTTTCTTT.